This TCR beta chain was retrieved from a study of blood T cell repertoires in COVID-19. In the study overall: Sites across the United States, Italy and Spain contributed samples from acute and convalescent COVID-19. From T cells, B-cell-depleted T cells, or PBMCs came the material, which was cDNA or gDNA.

CDR3 size: 15 residues. Germline V gene lookup returns CDR1 SEHNR and CDR2 FQNEAQ (reference sequence). With 5 bases clipped from V and 5 bases from J, the junction kept 10 bases outside the gene matches. In the source study's methods: Nucleated cell counts were estimated from reference gene primer amplification. Data came from immunoSEQ multiplex PCR; TCRdb stores just in-frame clones and leaves some out. The DNA was the basis for D and trimming; V, J and clone size are from that table. This sample yields roughly 250,000 clones, of which approximately 80% are seen a single time; around 4.1% belongs to the top ten.

The sample consisted of peripheral blood. The chain combines TRBV7-9 with TRBJ2-5, with 8 bases aligning to TRBD1. This sequence originates from a woman between 40 and 50 years old with active or convalescent COVID-19. CDR3 protein: CASSPPTGAIETQYF. CDR3 nucleotide sequence: TGTGCCAGCAGCCCTCCGACAGGGGCTATCGAGACCCAGTACTTC. The full variable domain, rest sourced from reference TRBV7-9 and TRBJ2-5, is DTGVSQNPRHKITKRGQNVTFRCDPISEHNRLYWYRQTLGQGPEFLTYFQNEAQLEKSRLLSDRFSAERPKGSFSTLEIQRTEQGDSAMYLCASSPPTGAIETQYFGPGTRLLVL.